This TCR beta chain was identified in a study of blood T cell repertoires in COVID-19. Study information: Some COVID-19 samples were acute and others convalescent; all came from the United States, Italy and Spain.

V shed 3 bases and J shed 0 bases, with 12 bases lying between them. The CDR3 covers 16 residues. CDR1 is MDHEN and CDR2 is SYDVKM in the germline V gene. Libraries were prepared by immunoSEQ multiplex PCR; TCRdb keeps only in-frame clonotypes and omits some of them. The sample holds about 79,000 clones; about 89% are singletons and the top ten take approximately 14%. Specimen: peripheral blood. The TCR originated in a man in his 70s with active or convalescent COVID-19. The chain couples TRBV28 to TRBJ2-1; D gene ambiguous. The CDR3 loop is CASSLVNLYSYNEQFF. CDR3 in DNA: TGTGCCAGCAGTTTGGTAAACTTGTACTCCTACAATGAGCAGTTCTTC.